A single sample gave rise to the 9 T cell receptor beta chains below, sequenced in a study of OX40 agonist ivuxolimab in advanced cancers. The data were produced by immunoSEQ multiplex PCR, yet TCRdb's version contains in-frame clones alone and is incomplete. The sample yields tens of thousands of clones, about 90% seen once. The specimen comprised CD4+ or CD8+ T cells sorted from blood, sampled in a trial of the OX40 agonist ivuxolimab. The source of these receptors is an adult with an advanced solid tumor such as melanoma, head and neck, liver or kidney cancer.

J is TRBJ1-5 and V is TRBV9, with D unclear. Germline V CDR1 and CDR2: SGDLS, YYNGEE. This CDR3 region has 15 residues. Trimming took 0 bases from V and 7 from J, leaving 14 bases between them. CDR3 region: CASSVGGGRNQPQHF. The DNA for the CDR3 is TGTGCCAGCAGCGTAGGAGGAGGACGGAACCAGCCCCAGCATTTT. Supplemented by reference TRBV9 and TRBJ1-5, the full variable domain reads DSGVTQTPKHLITATGQRVTLRCSPRSGDLSVYWYQQSLDQGLQFLIQYYNGEERAKGNILERFSAQQFPDLHSELNLSSLELGDSALYFCASSVGGGRNQPQHFGDGTRLSIL.

This clone was observed a single time. The CDR3, as DNA: TGTGCCAGCGGCTCTGGAAACACCATATATTTT. This translates into CASGSGNTIYF. The chain uses TRBV5-6 and TRBJ1-3; D call uncertain. Germline V lookup: CDR1 SGHDT, CDR2 YYEEEE. This CDR3 spans 11 amino acids. V lost 7 bases and J lost 0, with 2 bases in between.

The rearrangement links TRBV11-2 to TRBJ2-1, with D unresolved. Trimming cost V 5 bases and J 8 bases, with 7 bases left between them. This CDR3 contains 11 residues. Looked up from germline, CDR1 is SGHAT and CDR2 is FQNNGV. The CDR3, as DNA: TGTGCCAGCAGCCACTGGGATGAGCAGTTCTTC. Residues: CASSHWDEQFF.

This chain connects TRBV2 to TRBJ1-3; D gene uncertain. The V gene lost 5 bases and the J gene lost 0 bases, with 14 bases spanning the gap. The CDR3 runs to 16 residues. The germline V gene has CDR1 SNHLY and CDR2 FYNNEI. The CDR3 region is CASSPWAGISGNTIYF. In DNA, the CDR3 is TGTGCCAGCAGTCCTTGGGCCGGTATCTCTGGAAACACCATATATTTT.

The chain links TRBV9 to TRBJ2-3, with D maybe TRBD2 (6 bases). From germline, CDR1 is SGDLS and CDR2 YYNGEE. There are 16 residues in the CDR3. The V end lost 0 bases, the J end lost 2 bases, and 13 bases lay between the germline ends. The CDR3 DNA reads TGTGCCAGCAGCGTAGTAGCGGACTTCTTCACAGATACGCAGTATTTT. As protein: CASSVVADFFTDTQYF.

The rearrangement links TRBV5-1 to TRBJ2-1, with 7 bases aligning to TRBD2. Per germline, CDR1 SGHRS and CDR2 YFSETQ. The J segment lost 5 bases and the V segment lost 1 base, leaving 12 bases of the junction unmatched. CDR3 length: 17 residues. For the CDR3, the DNA is TGCGCCAGCAGCTTGTTGTATCGGGGGGTGATCGACAATGAGCAGTTCTTC. Amino acids: CASSLLYRGVIDNEQFF.

This clone was detected only once. The gene calls are TRBV4-1 and TRBJ1-4, with a tentative D call TRBD1 (6 bases). Trimming took 4 bases from V and 11 from J, leaving 14 bases between them. The CDR3 has 13 residues. CDR1 MGHRA and CDR2 YSYEKL come from the germline V gene. In DNA form, the CDR3 reads TGCGCCAGCAGCCTCCGGGGGCCGGAGAAACTGTTTTTT. Protein sequence: CASSLRGPEKLFF.

The chain employs TRBV5-1 and TRBJ2-1, with D tentatively TRBD2 (5 bases). The V gene's germline CDR1 is SGHRS and CDR2 YFSETQ. This CDR3 is built from 12 residues. V was pared by 2 bases and J by 6 bases, with 6 bases between. In DNA, the CDR3 is TGCGCCAGCAGCTTTGGAGGCAATGAGCAGTTCTTC. This codes for CASSFGGNEQFF.

The V call is TRBV9, the J call TRBJ1-2; tentative D call: TRBD1 (6 bases). From germline, CDR1 is SGDLS and CDR2 YYNGEE. This CDR3 is built from 13 residues. V was cut by 0 bases and J by 8 bases, with 11 bases left in between. In nucleotides, the CDR3 is TGTGCCAGCAGCGTAGCCAGGGGTCTAGGCTACACCTTC. Its translation is CASSVARGLGYTF. Combining the CDR3 with reference TRBV9 and TRBJ1-2 gives the whole variable domain DSGVTQTPKHLITATGQRVTLRCSPRSGDLSVYWYQQSLDQGLQFLIQYYNGEERAKGNILERFSAQQFPDLHSELNLSSLELGDSALYFCASSVARGLGYTFGSGTRLTVV.